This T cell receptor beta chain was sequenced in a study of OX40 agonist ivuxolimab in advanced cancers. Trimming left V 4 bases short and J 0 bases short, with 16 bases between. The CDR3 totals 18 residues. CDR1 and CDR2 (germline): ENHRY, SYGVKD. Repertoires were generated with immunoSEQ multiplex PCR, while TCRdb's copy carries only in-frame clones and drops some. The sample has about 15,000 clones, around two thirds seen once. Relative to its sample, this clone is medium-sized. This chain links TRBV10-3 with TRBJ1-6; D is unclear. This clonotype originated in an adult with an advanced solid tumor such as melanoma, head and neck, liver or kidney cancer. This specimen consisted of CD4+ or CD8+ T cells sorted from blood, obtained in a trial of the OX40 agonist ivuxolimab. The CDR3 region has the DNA TGTGCCATCAGTGCACTGAAGACAAAGAGCTCCTATAATTCACCCCTCCACTTT. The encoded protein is CAISALKTKSSYNSPLHF.